This T cell receptor beta chain was recovered during a study of T cell changes during pregnancy in multiple sclerosis. From germline, CDR1 is SGHRS and CDR2 YFSETQ. Losses at the gene ends were 2 bases for V and 3 bases for J; bases not matched to a gene: 2. The CDR3 covers 15 residues. TCRdb keeps only in-frame clones here, not all; method: immunoSEQ multiplex PCR. The sample includes tens of thousands of clones, around 93% of them seen just once. The rearrangement links TRBV5-1 to TRBJ2-1; 10 bases match TRBD1. This clonotype was obtained from a female donor with multiple sclerosis, enrolled in a pregnancy study. This sample comprised peripheral blood, obtained before pregnancy. CDR3 in DNA: TGCGCCAGCAGCTTCGGGACAGGGGTCTACAATGAGCAGTTCTTC. Translation: CASSFGTGVYNEQFF.